These T cell receptor beta chains were read from a single sample in a study of cytomegalovirus exposure and HLA in healthy donors. Clones were read by immunoSEQ multiplex PCR, and TCRdb kept only the in-frame ones, dropping some. The table records about 130,000 clones, roughly 85% of them present only once. The sample taken for sequencing was PBMCs. Receptor source: a woman aged 40 to 50 in good health and CMV-seropositive. Both conserved end residues are part of each CDR3. The D gene is left open where the match is weak. Clone size is not always given. Where it is, it says once, few, many or a class for expanded clones.

D: NA
size: NA
J: TRBJ2-7
V: TRBV6-6
DNA: TGTGCCAGCAGTTCTTCAGGACAGATTAACTCCTACGAGCAGTACTTC
CDR3: CASSSSGQINSYEQYF

D: TRBD1
size: few
J: TRBJ2-7
V: TRBV19
DNA: TGTGCCAGTAGTCTTCACACAGGGGGCGCGGTAAACGAGCAGTACTTC
CDR3: CASSLHTGGAVNEQYF

D: NA
size: few
J: TRBJ1-1
V: TRBV7-2
DNA: TGTGCCAGCAGCTCCCACTATAGGAACACTGAAGCTTTCTTT
CDR3: CASSSHYRNTEAFF

D: TRBD2
size: NA
J: TRBJ2-7
V: TRBV6-1
DNA: TGTGCCAGCAGTGTAGCGGGAGACCCCCCCTACGAGCAGTACTTC
CDR3: CASSVAGDPPYEQYF

D: TRBD2
size: NA
J: TRBJ2-7
V: TRBV6-5
DNA: TGTGCCAGCAGTTACTCACGGGGACTACCCTACGAGCAGTACTTC
CDR3: CASSYSRGLPYEQYF

D: TRBD1
size: few
J: TRBJ1-2
V: TRBV11-2
DNA: TGTGCCAGCAGCTTCTCCGGGACAGGGCCTAGGGGCTACACCTTC
CDR3: CASSFSGTGPRGYTF

D: TRBD1
size: NA
J: TRBJ1-5
V: TRBV28
DNA: TGTGCCAGCAGTTGGGGGGAAGACAGGGGACACTATCAGCCCCAGCATTTT
CDR3: CASSWGEDRGHYQPQHF

D: TRBD1
size: NA
J: TRBJ2-7
V: TRBV4-3
DNA: TGCGCCAGCAGCCAAGATGGGACAGGGTATTCCTACGAGCAGTACTTC
CDR3: CASSQDGTGYSYEQYF

D: TRBD2
size: NA
J: TRBJ2-1
V: TRBV7-9
DNA: TGTTCCAGCAGTAAACTAGCGGGAGAGCAGTTCTTC
CDR3: CSSSKLAGEQFF

D: NA
size: NA
J: TRBJ1-1
V: TRBV4-1
DNA: TGCGCCAGCAGCCAAGGGCCTGCCACCAGATCCACTGAAGCTTTCTTT
CDR3: CASSQGPATRSTEAFF

D: NA
size: few
J: TRBJ2-7
V: TRBV6-5
DNA: TGTGCCAGCAGTTACAACAGATACGAGCAGTACTTC
CDR3: CASSYNRYEQYF

D: TRBD1
size: NA
J: TRBJ1-2
V: TRBV5-1
DNA: TGCGCCAGCAGATGGGACAGGGACGCTTATGGCTACACCTTC
CDR3: CASRWDRDAYGYTF

D: NA
size: NA
J: TRBJ1-3
V: TRBV9
DNA: TGTGCCAGCAGCCCCCATGTGAGGGCACAGGGTGGAAACACCATATATTTT
CDR3: CASSPHVRAQGGNTIYF

D: TRBD1
size: NA
J: TRBJ1-2
V: TRBV7-9
DNA: TGTGCCAGCAGCCCTAAAAGACAGGGAGATGGCTACACCTTC
CDR3: CASSPKRQGDGYTF

D: NA
size: NA
J: TRBJ1-2
V: TRBV2
DNA: TGTGCCAGCAGTCAGAACTATGGCTACACCTTC
CDR3: CASSQNYGYTF

D: NA
size: NA
J: TRBJ2-1
V: TRBV7-9
DNA: TGTGCCAGCAGCTTACCGGGACTTTCCTACAATGAGCAGTTCTTC
CDR3: CASSLPGLSYNEQFF

D: TRBD2
size: few
J: TRBJ2-1
V: TRBV9
DNA: TGTGCCAGCACCGGACGGACTAGCGGGGAATACAATGAGCAGTTCTTC
CDR3: CASTGRTSGEYNEQFF

D: NA
size: NA
J: TRBJ2-3
V: TRBV7-9
DNA: TGTGCCAGCAGCCACAGACAGGGAGGTACAGATACGCAGTATTTT
CDR3: CASSHRQGGTDTQYF

D: NA
size: NA
J: TRBJ2-2
V: TRBV7-3
DNA: TGTGCCAGCGCAGACACGAACACCGGGGAGCTGTTTTTT
CDR3: CASADTNTGELFF

D: TRBD1
size: NA
J: TRBJ1-3
V: TRBV18
DNA: TGTGCCAGCTCACCAAGGGACAGCGCCTTTGGAAACACCATATATTTT
CDR3: CASSPRDSAFGNTIYF

D: TRBD2
size: once
J: TRBJ2-1
V: TRBV5-1
DNA: TGCGCCAGCAGCTTGGAGGGACTAGCCTACAATGAGCAGTTCTTC
CDR3: CASSLEGLAYNEQFF

D: NA
size: NA
J: TRBJ2-7
V: TRBV5-1
DNA: TGCGCCAGCAGCTTGGACAGAACCTACGAGCAGTACTTC
CDR3: CASSLDRTYEQYF

D: NA
size: NA
J: TRBJ1-1
V: TRBV18
DNA: TGTGCCAGCTCGGGACAAGCCAACACTGAAGCTTTCTTT
CDR3: CASSGQANTEAFF

D: TRBD2
size: NA
J: TRBJ2-7
V: TRBV6-6
DNA: TGTGCCAGCAAGGGCGGGAGGGCCTCCTACGAGCAGTACTTC
CDR3: CASKGGRASYEQYF

D: TRBD2
size: NA
J: TRBJ2-7
V: TRBV11-2
DNA: TGTGCCAGCAGCCTGGGACTAGCGGGCCCTCACCCCTCCTACGAGCAGTACTTC
CDR3: CASSLGLAGPHPSYEQYF

D: NA
size: NA
J: TRBJ1-2
V: TRBV28
DNA: TGTGCCAGCAGTCCATGGACAGAATACTACACCTTC
CDR3: CASSPWTEYYTF

D: NA
size: few
J: TRBJ2-5
V: TRBV18
DNA: TGTGCCAGCTCACCACCGGCGGGGGAGACCCAGTACTTC
CDR3: CASSPPAGETQYF

D: NA
size: NA
J: TRBJ1-1
V: TRBV7-3
DNA: TGTGCCAGCAGCCCAGTGGGGGGTGGATACACTGAAGCTTTCTTT
CDR3: CASSPVGGGYTEAFF

D: NA
size: NA
J: TRBJ2-7
V: TRBV19
DNA: TGTGCCAGTAGTATCAGCACAGAAACCTCACGGGAGCAGTACTTC
CDR3: CASSISTETSREQYF

D: NA
size: NA
J: TRBJ2-7
V: TRBV4-1
DNA: TGCGCCAGCAGCCAAGGGCCAGGGGACGAGCAGTACTTC
CDR3: CASSQGPGDEQYF

D: TRBD2
size: NA
J: TRBJ2-7
V: TRBV9
DNA: TGTGCCAGCAGCGTAGGGTCTAGCGGCTACGAGCAGTACTTC
CDR3: CASSVGSSGYEQYF

D: NA
size: NA
J: TRBJ1-3
V: TRBV19
DNA: TGTGCCAGCTTGGAGGGGATCAACTCTGGAAACACCATATATTTT
CDR3: CASLEGINSGNTIYF

D: TRBD1
size: NA
J: TRBJ2-1
V: TRBV5-6
DNA: TGTGCCAGCAGCTTAAGGGACAGGGCGTACAATGAGCAGTTCTTC
CDR3: CASSLRDRAYNEQFF

D: NA
size: NA
J: TRBJ1-1
V: TRBV4-2
DNA: TGTGCCAGCAGCCAAGAAATCAGGGGAAACACTGAAGCTTTCTTT
CDR3: CASSQEIRGNTEAFF

D: TRBD2
size: few
J: TRBJ2-7
V: TRBV27
DNA: TGTGCCAGCAGCCCTATAGCGGGCACCTACGAGCAGTACTTC
CDR3: CASSPIAGTYEQYF

D: TRBD2
size: NA
J: TRBJ2-1
V: TRBV4-1
DNA: TGCGCCAGCAGCCCAGGACTAGCGGGTATTCCAACCAATGAGCAGTTCTTC
CDR3: CASSPGLAGIPTNEQFF

D: NA
size: NA
J: TRBJ1-5
V: TRBV10-2
DNA: TGCGCCAGCAGGACAGATACTAGCAATCAGCCCCAGCATTTT
CDR3: CASRTDTSNQPQHF

D: TRBD1
size: NA
J: TRBJ1-2
V: TRBV15
DNA: TGTGCCTCCAGCGACAGGGTCAGTCATGGCTACACCTTC
CDR3: CASSDRVSHGYTF

D: TRBD1
size: NA
J: TRBJ1-4
V: TRBV2
DNA: TGTGCCAGCAGCGACCGGACAGGATACAATGAAAAACTGTTTTTT
CDR3: CASSDRTGYNEKLFF

D: TRBD2
size: NA
J: TRBJ2-1
V: TRBV6-4
DNA: TGTGCCAGCAGTGAGGTAGCGGGAGGTTACAATGAGCAGTTCTTC
CDR3: CASSEVAGGYNEQFF

D: TRBD2
size: NA
J: TRBJ2-7
V: TRBV25-1
DNA: TGTGCCAGCAGCCAGCGGGGCGAGCAGTACTTC
CDR3: CASSQRGEQYF

D: NA
size: once
J: TRBJ1-4
V: TRBV6-1
DNA: TGTGCCAGCAGTGTACAACCCCCGGGGACTAATGAAAAACTGTTTTTT
CDR3: CASSVQPPGTNEKLFF

D: TRBD1
size: NA
J: TRBJ1-1
V: TRBV28
DNA: TGTGCCAGCAGTTACCAAACGGGACAGCTGCGGACTGAAGCTTTCTTT
CDR3: CASSYQTGQLRTEAFF

D: NA
size: NA
J: TRBJ2-7
V: TRBV5-1
DNA: TGCGCCAGCAGCGGGGGGACAGCTCGCTCCTACGAGCAGTACTTC
CDR3: CASSGGTARSYEQYF

D: TRBD2
size: NA
J: TRBJ2-7
V: TRBV7-2
DNA: TGTGCCAGCAGCTTATTCACTAGCGCCGAATACGAGCAGTACTTC
CDR3: CASSLFTSAEYEQYF

D: TRBD2
size: few
J: TRBJ2-3
V: TRBV7-7
DNA: TGTGCTAGCAGCTTAGCCGGTCGGGCGGGGGGAGATACGCAGTATTTT
CDR3: CASSLAGRAGGDTQYF

D: TRBD2
size: NA
J: TRBJ2-1
V: TRBV10-2
DNA: TGCGCCAGCAGTCTGACTAGCGGGAGCAATGAGCAGTTCTTC
CDR3: CASSLTSGSNEQFF

D: NA
size: NA
J: TRBJ2-7
V: TRBV27
DNA: TGTGCCAGCAGTTTGGGGACTCCCTACGAGCAGTACTTC
CDR3: CASSLGTPYEQYF

D: NA
size: NA
J: TRBJ1-5
V: TRBV4-1
DNA: TGCGCCAGCAGCCAAGATGAAACAGGACCCCAGCATTTT
CDR3: CASSQDETGPQHF

D: NA
size: NA
J: TRBJ2-5
V: TRBV10-3
DNA: TGTGCCATCAGGAAAGAACTGACAGGCCCGCAGTACTTC
CDR3: CAIRKELTGPQYF

D: NA
size: NA
J: TRBJ2-5
V: TRBV5-4
DNA: TGTGCCAGCAGCGCGTCCGTAGCGGCTTACCAAGAGACCCAGTACTTC
CDR3: CASSASVAAYQETQYF